This passage covers 26 T cell receptor beta chains from one sample sequenced in a study of shared clonotypes between healthy human individuals. TCRdb's copy holds only in-frame clones and misses some; the assay was immunoSEQ multiplex PCR. Of about 490,000 clones listed, about 85% are singletons. Material for sequencing was PBMCs. The receptors shown here come from a woman aged 40 to 49 in good health. Some clones in this sample may be carry-over from other donors' samples.

The chain combines TRBV18 with TRBJ1-1; D may be TRBD1 (5 bases). CDR3 size: 14 residues. Trimming removed 3 bases at V and 2 bases at J, with 10 bases between. The germline gives CDR1 KGHSH, CDR2 LQKENI. Here the CDR3 reads CASSPTDRNTEAFF. The CDR3 DNA follows: TGTGCCAGCTCACCGACAGACAGAAACACTGAAGCTTTCTTT.

Regarding this clone: Mismatch with germline at one junction end may stem from a read error. V is TRBV5-4 and J is TRBJ2-5, with no clear D. Germline loops: CDR1 SGHNT, CDR2 YYREEE (reference sequence). This CDR3 contains 15 residues. CDR3: CARSLTSRRQETQYF. DNA of the CDR3: TGTGCCAGAAGCTTGACTTCGCGGAGACAAGAGACCCAGTACTTC.

This chain uses TRBV6-5 with TRBJ2-7; the match to TRBD1 covers 8 bases. Unmatched junction bases numbered 5, after V lost 6 bases and J lost 1 base. Germline CDR1 reads MNHEY; CDR2 reads SVGAGI. The CDR3 has 14 amino acids. For the CDR3, the DNA is TGTGCCAGCAGCCCGGACAGGGAGTCCTACGAGCAGTACTTC. Translation gives CASSPDRESYEQYF.

The rearrangement links TRBV2 to TRBJ1-5; a possible D gene is TRBD1 (5 bases). Germline V gives CDR1 SNHLY, CDR2 FYNNEI. The germline V and J ends were trimmed by 6 bases and 5 bases, with 17 bases remaining between them. This CDR3 is 15 amino acids long. CDR3 loop: CASRADINPYQPQHF. For the CDR3, the DNA is TGTGCCAGCAGAGCGGACATCAACCCATATCAGCCCCAGCATTTT.

A note on this clone: A far larger clone is off by one base, so a read error is likely. The rearrangement uses TRBV11-2 and TRBJ2-7, with D unclear. Trimming cost V 1 base and J 3 bases, with 7 bases left between them. From germline, CDR1 is SGHAT and CDR2 FQNNGV. The CDR3 contains 13 residues. The CDR3 protein is CASSLGGGYEQYF. Here the CDR3 DNA reads TGTGCCAGCAGCTTAGGTGGTGGCTACGAGCAGTACTTC.

The CDR3 region has the DNA TGTGCCAGCAGCCAGGGTAACACCGGGGAGCTGTTTTTT. Protein product: CASSQGNTGELFF. The genes are TRBV7-3 and TRBJ2-2, with D perhaps TRBD1 (5 bases). CDR1 SGHTA and CDR2 FQGTGA come from the germline V gene. V lost 5 bases, J lost 2 bases, and 6 bases lay in between. The CDR3 sequence is 13 residues long.

The rearrangement joins TRBV5-6 to TRBJ1-1, with a weak D call TRBD1 (6 bases). V lost 1 base to trimming and J lost 5 bases, with 9 bases between them. The germline V gene encodes CDR1 SGHDT and CDR2 YYEEEE. The CDR3 is made up of 13 amino acids. The CDR3 DNA reads as TGTGCCAGCAGCTTGTGGGGGCAGACTGAAGCTTTCTTT. The encoded protein is CASSLWGQTEAFF.

V and J are TRBV6-1 and TRBJ2-3; a weak D match, TRBD2 (5 bases). The CDR3 is 10 amino acids. Trimming cost V 8 bases and J 12 bases, with 12 bases left between them. Germline CDR1 reads MNHNS; CDR2 reads SASEGT. The CDR3 bases are TGTGCCAGCGAAGAGGGCGGTCAGTATTTT. It codes for CASEEGGQYF.

This chain connects TRBV7-9 to TRBJ2-3; D is perhaps TRBD1 or TRBD2 (6 bases each). The CDR3 extends over 15 amino acids. Trimming shortened V by 0 bases and J by 9 bases, and 16 bases separated the two germline ends. Germline CDR1 reads SEHNR; CDR2 reads FQNEAQ (reference sequence). CDR3 amino acids: CASSLAAGRGGTQYF. CDR3 bases: TGTGCCAGCAGCTTAGCGGCGGGGCGAGGGGGGACGCAGTATTTT.

The chain links TRBV19 to TRBJ1-1; 9 bases fit TRBD1. Per the germline V gene, CDR1 is LNHDA and CDR2 is SQIVND (reference sequence). J lost 4 bases, V lost 5 bases, and 8 bases had no gene match. This CDR3 spans 15 amino acids. The CDR3 spells CASSLPTGGGTEAFF. For the CDR3, the DNA is TGTGCCAGTAGTCTACCGACAGGGGGGGGCACTGAAGCTTTCTTT. Looking up the rest from reference TRBV19 and TRBJ1-1 gives the full variable domain: DGGITQSPKYLFRKEGQNVTLSCEQNLNHDAMYWYRQDPGQGLRLIYYSQIVNDFQKGDIAEGYSVSREKKESFPLTVTSAQKNPTAFYLCASSLPTGGGTEAFFGQGTRLTVV.

The gene calls are TRBV11-1 and TRBJ2-5, with D tentatively TRBD2 (6 bases). The germline V gene has CDR1 SGHAT and CDR2 FQDESV (reference sequence). The CDR3 is 12 amino acids. V dropped 5 bases and J dropped 7 bases, with 11 bases sitting between them. The CDR3 sequence: CASSPVEGTQYF. The CDR3 DNA reads as TGTGCCAGCAGCCCGGTGGAGGGGACCCAGTACTTC.

This sequence joins TRBV7-2 and TRBJ2-2; D not resolved. Germline assignment: CDR1 SGHTA and CDR2 FQGNSA. The V gene lost 0 bases and the J gene lost 6 bases, with 5 bases spanning the gap. This CDR3 comprises 13 residues. The CDR3 coding sequence is TGTGCCAGCAGCTTAGCGATGCCCGGGGAGCTGTTTTTT. Its protein product is CASSLAMPGELFF.

J is TRBJ2-3 and V is TRBV6-6, with 8 bases identical to TRBD1. CDR3 length equals 15 residues. CDR1 and CDR2 from the germline V gene are MNHNY and SVGAGI (reference sequence). With 2 bases clipped from V and 4 bases from J, the junction kept 5 bases outside the gene matches. The CDR3: CASSYGGQGADTQYF. The CDR3 DNA follows: TGTGCCAGCAGTTACGGTGGACAGGGCGCAGATACGCAGTATTTT.

The sample holds one count of this clone. The V call is TRBV6-6, the J call TRBJ2-2; no reliable D call. The germline V gene encodes CDR1 MNHNY and CDR2 SVGAGI (reference sequence). This CDR3 contains 13 residues. Trimming took 7 bases from V and 0 from J, leaving 6 bases between them. This chain's CDR3 is CASKPANTGELFF. CDR3 in DNA: TGTGCCAGCAAACCAGCGAACACCGGGGAGCTGTTTTTT.

The chain couples TRBV30 to TRBJ2-7; TRBD2 agrees at 11 bases. V was pared by 7 bases and J by 4 bases, with 6 bases of the junction left unmatched. The CDR3 sequence is 13 residues long. Germline-derived CDR1 and CDR2 are GTSNPN and SVGIG (reference sequence). In DNA form, the CDR3 reads TGTGCCTCTGTAGCGGGAGGGCCTTACGAGCAGTACTTC. This translates into CASVAGGPYEQYF.

This clone was seen only a few times. The chain couples TRBV25-1 to TRBJ1-1; D is unclear. The germline V gene encodes CDR1 MGHDK and CDR2 SYGVNS. The V end was cut by 4 bases, the J end by 3 bases, with 12 bases between. The CDR3 has 14 amino acids. CDR3 DNA: TGTGCCAGCAGTGGAGGACCAGACTACACTGAAGCTTTCTTT. This gives the protein CASSGGPDYTEAFF.

The CDR3 nucleotides read TGTGCCAGCAGCTTGGGGGATTTCGCGAACACCGGGGAGCTGTTTTTT. Translating gives CASSLGDFANTGELFF. The V and J genes are TRBV7-3 and TRBJ2-2; the D gene could be TRBD1 or TRBD2 (5 bases each). CDR1 and CDR2 (germline): SGHTA, FQGTGA. The V gene lost 3 bases and the J gene lost 0 bases, with 11 bases spanning the gap. The CDR3 runs to 16 residues.

This clone was counted only a few times. The V and J genes are TRBV10-3 and TRBJ1-2, with D tentatively TRBD1 (6 bases). The germline gives CDR1 ENHRY, CDR2 SYGVKD. This CDR3 has 15 residues. V was clipped by 4 bases and J by 0 bases, with 12 bases between them. The CDR3 loop is CAISGRQAANYGYTF. DNA for the CDR3: TGTGCCATCAGTGGCCGACAGGCGGCTAACTATGGCTACACCTTC.

This clone was recorded at least ten times. The sample carries other DNA sequences with the same CDR3. This rearrangement joins TRBV4-1 to TRBJ2-3; unclear D gene. The CDR3 spans 16 residues. The V gene lost 2 bases and the J gene lost 4 bases, with 16 bases spanning the gap. Germline V gives CDR1 MGHRA, CDR2 YSYEKL. CDR3 protein: CASSQWPAPGSDTQYF. CDR3 nucleotides: TGCGCCAGCAGCCAATGGCCTGCCCCCGGTTCAGATACGCAGTATTTT.

This clone turned up a few times. A read error is the likely source, as a far larger clone sits one nucleotide away. The genes are TRBV5-1 and TRBJ2-2; 9 nucleotides align to TRBD2. V shed 4 bases, J shed 4 bases, and the junction held 8 bases outside the gene matches. Germline CDR1 reads SGHRS; CDR2 reads YFSETQ. The CDR3 totals 16 residues. In DNA, the CDR3 is TGCGCCAGCAGCCCAGGAGGGCGGGAGGGCACCGGGGAGCTGTTTTTT. The encoded protein is CASSPGGREGTGELFF.

A note on this clone: It differs at one base from a far larger clone, so likely a read error. The chain recombines TRBV7-2 with TRBJ2-5; D might be TRBD1 or TRBD2, each matching 5 bases. TRBJ2-7 matches the DNA end more closely, so the J call is doubtful. Looked up from germline, CDR1 is SGHTA and CDR2 is FQGNSA. This CDR3 has 14 residues. The CDR3: CASSSHGTSYEQYF. In DNA, the CDR3 is TGTGCCAGCAGCTCGCATGGGACGTCCTACGAGCAGTACTTC.

J is TRBJ2-1 and V is TRBV5-4; D is uncertain. The germline V and J ends were trimmed by 0 bases and 8 bases, with 6 bases remaining between them. The CDR3 length is 12 residues. Germline CDR1 and CDR2: SGHNT and YYREEE (reference sequence). CDR3 in amino acids: CASSLGGDEQFF. The CDR3 DNA reads TGTGCCAGCAGCTTGGGTGGCGATGAGCAGTTCTTC.

The CDR3 DNA sequence: TGTGCCAGCAGCTTATCCCCCGTAGGAGAGCAGTACTTC. This encodes CASSLSPVGEQYF. The chain recombines TRBV7-8 with TRBJ2-7; no firm D call. CDR1 and CDR2 (germline): SGHVS, FQNEAQ. The CDR3 length is 13 residues. Trimming took 2 bases from V and 7 from J, leaving 12 bases between them.

This clone was seen only a few times. The chain is built from TRBV4-2 and TRBJ2-1, with 9 nucleotides matching TRBD1. J lost 1 base, V lost 0 bases, and 1 base had no gene match. The CDR3 spans 16 residues. In germline, CDR1 is LGHNA, CDR2 YNFKEQ. CDR3 sequence (DNA): TGTGCCAGCAGCCAAGAGACAGGGGGGTCCTACAATGAGCAGTTCTTC. Protein sequence: CASSQETGGSYNEQFF.

V is TRBV21-1 and J is TRBJ2-7. TRBV21-1 is designated a pseudogene. This CDR3 spans 12 amino acids. The chain's CDR3 is CASSSFSYEQYF. Written as DNA, the CDR3 is TGTGCCAGCAGCAGCTTCTCCTACGAGCAGTACTTC.

The chain joins TRBV2 to TRBJ2-7; 10 bases agree with TRBD2. The CDR3 loop spans 12 amino acids. Germline trimming cut 8 bases from V and 6 bases from J; bases unmatched to any gene: 4. The germline V gene encodes CDR1 SNHLY and CDR2 FYNNEI. The CDR3 loop reads CASLLAGVEQYF. The CDR3 nucleotides are TGTGCCAGCTTGCTAGCGGGAGTCGAGCAGTACTTC.